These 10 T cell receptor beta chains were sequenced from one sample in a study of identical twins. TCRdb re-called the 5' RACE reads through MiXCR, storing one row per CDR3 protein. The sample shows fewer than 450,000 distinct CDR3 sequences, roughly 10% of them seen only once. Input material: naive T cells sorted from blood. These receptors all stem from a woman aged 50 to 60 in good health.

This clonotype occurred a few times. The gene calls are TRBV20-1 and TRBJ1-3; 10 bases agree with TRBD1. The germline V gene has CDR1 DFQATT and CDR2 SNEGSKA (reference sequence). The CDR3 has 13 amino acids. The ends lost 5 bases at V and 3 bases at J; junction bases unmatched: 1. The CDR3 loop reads CSARDRGGNTIYF. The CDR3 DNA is TGCAGTGCTCGGGACAGGGGTGGAAACACCATATATTTT.

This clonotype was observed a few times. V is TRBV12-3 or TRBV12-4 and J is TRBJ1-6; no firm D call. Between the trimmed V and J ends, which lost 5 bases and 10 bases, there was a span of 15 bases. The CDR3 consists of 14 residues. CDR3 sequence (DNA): TGTGCCAGCAGTCTGCTGCTGGTAGGGTCACCCCTCCACTTT. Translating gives CASSLLLVGSPLHF.

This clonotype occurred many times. The CDR3 coding sequence is TGTGCCAGCAGCCTCCAGTATTCACCCCTCCACTTT. Translating gives CASSLQYSPLHF. This chain connects TRBV12-3 or TRBV12-4 to TRBJ1-6, with D unresolved. Trimming took off 6 bases at V and 8 bases at J, with 8 bases between the two ends. The CDR3 is 12 amino acids.

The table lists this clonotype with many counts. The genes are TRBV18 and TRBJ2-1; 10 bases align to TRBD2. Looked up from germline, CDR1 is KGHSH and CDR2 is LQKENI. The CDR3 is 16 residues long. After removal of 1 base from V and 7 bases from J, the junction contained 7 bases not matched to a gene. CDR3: CASSPRSGRAVNEQFF. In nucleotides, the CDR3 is TGTGCCAGCTCACCACGGAGCGGGAGGGCCGTGAATGAGCAGTTCTTC. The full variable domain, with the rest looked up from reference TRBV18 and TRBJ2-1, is NAGVMQNPRHLVRRRGQEARLRCSPMKGHSHVYWYRQLPEEGLKFMVYLQKENIIDESGMPKERFSAEFPKEGPSILRIQQVVRGDSAAYFCASSPRSGRAVNEQFFGPGTRLTVL.

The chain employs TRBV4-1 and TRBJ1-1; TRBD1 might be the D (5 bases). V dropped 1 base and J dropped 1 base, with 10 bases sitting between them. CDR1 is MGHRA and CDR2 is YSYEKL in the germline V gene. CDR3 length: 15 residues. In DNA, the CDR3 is TGCGCCAGCAGCCAAGGGCAGGGCAAGAACACTGAAGCTTTCTTT. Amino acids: CASSQGQGKNTEAFF.

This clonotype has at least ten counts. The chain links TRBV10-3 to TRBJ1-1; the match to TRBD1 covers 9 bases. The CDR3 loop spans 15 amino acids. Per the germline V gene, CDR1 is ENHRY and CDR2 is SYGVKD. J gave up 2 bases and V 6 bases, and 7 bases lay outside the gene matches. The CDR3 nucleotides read TGTGCCATCAGGGGAGGGACAGGGAAAAACACTGAAGCTTTCTTT. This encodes CAIRGGTGKNTEAFF.

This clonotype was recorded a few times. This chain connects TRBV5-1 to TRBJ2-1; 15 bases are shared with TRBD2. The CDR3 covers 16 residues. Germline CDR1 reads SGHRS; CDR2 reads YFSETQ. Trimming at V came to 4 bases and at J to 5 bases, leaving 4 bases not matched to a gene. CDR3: CASSIGTSGRHNEQFF. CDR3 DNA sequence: TGCGCCAGCAGCATCGGGACTAGCGGGAGGCACAATGAGCAGTTCTTC.

The CDR3 protein is CASSPPVPHGYTF. CDR3 coding DNA: TGTGCCAGCAGCCCCCCCGTGCCTCATGGCTACACCTTC. The V and J genes are TRBV12-3 or TRBV12-4 and TRBJ1-2, with D uncertain. Trimming removed 6 bases at V and 6 bases at J, with 14 bases between. This CDR3 has 13 residues.

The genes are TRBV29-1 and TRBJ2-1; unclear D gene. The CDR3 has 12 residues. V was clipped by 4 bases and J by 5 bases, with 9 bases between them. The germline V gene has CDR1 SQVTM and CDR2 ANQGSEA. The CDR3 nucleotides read TGCAGCGTTGCCCGGAAAAACAATGAGCAGTTCTTC. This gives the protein CSVARKNNEQFF.

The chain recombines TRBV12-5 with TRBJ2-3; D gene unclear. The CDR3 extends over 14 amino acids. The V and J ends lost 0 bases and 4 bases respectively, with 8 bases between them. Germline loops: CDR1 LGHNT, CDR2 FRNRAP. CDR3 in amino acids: CASGLVQRPDTQYF. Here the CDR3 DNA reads TGTGCTAGTGGTTTGGTACAAAGGCCAGATACGCAGTATTTT.